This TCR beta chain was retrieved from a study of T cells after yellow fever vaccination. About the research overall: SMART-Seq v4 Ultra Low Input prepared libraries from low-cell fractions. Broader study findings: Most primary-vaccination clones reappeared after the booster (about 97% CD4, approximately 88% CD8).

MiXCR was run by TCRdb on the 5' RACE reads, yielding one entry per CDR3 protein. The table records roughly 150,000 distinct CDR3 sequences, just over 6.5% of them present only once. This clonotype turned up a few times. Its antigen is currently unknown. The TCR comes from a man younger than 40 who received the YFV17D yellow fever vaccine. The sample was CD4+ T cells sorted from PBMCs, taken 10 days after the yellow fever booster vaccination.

The CDR3 reads CASSLAGGQGAGDPFPSYEQYF. The CDR3 bases are TGTGCCAGCAGCTTAGCGGGGGGACAGGGGGCGGGAGACCCCTTCCCTTCCTACGAGCAGTACTTC. This chain links TRBV11-1 with TRBJ2-7; TRBD1 aligns across 12 bases. Germline V gives CDR1 SGHAT, CDR2 FQDESV (reference sequence). With V trimmed by 0 bases and J by 1 base, 19 bases remained unmatched. The CDR3 extends over 22 amino acids.